This T cell receptor (beta chain) was documented in a study of blood T cell repertoires in COVID-19. For the study at large: Material from acute and convalescent COVID-19 was sourced from the United States, Italy and Spain. T cells, B-cell-depleted T cells, or PBMCs provided the cDNA or gDNA that served as material.

Cohort 3 donors were reported recovered after two negative PCRs, clearance, or symptom resolution. As originally analysed: By means of reference gene primer amplification, nucleated cell counts were estimated. This table comes from immunoSEQ multiplex PCR, and its TCRdb copy is limited to in-frame clones, with some not included. The V and J calls and clone size were taken over from that table, and D and trimming were inferred from the DNA. The sample lists about 220,000 clones, about nine tenths occurring once. V lost 1 base, J lost 1 base, and 5 bases lay in between. The CDR3 length is 14 residues. From germline, CDR1 is PRHDT and CDR2 FYEKMQ (reference sequence).

V gene TRBV13 combines with J gene TRBJ2-1; D is unresolved. This receptor was identified in a woman in her 30s who had recovered from COVID-19. The sequenced sample consisted of PBMCs or T cells enriched from blood (not recorded which). The CDR3 DNA reads TGTGCCAGCAGCTTAGAACAGTCCTACAATGAGCAGTTCTTC. Protein sequence: CASSLEQSYNEQFF.